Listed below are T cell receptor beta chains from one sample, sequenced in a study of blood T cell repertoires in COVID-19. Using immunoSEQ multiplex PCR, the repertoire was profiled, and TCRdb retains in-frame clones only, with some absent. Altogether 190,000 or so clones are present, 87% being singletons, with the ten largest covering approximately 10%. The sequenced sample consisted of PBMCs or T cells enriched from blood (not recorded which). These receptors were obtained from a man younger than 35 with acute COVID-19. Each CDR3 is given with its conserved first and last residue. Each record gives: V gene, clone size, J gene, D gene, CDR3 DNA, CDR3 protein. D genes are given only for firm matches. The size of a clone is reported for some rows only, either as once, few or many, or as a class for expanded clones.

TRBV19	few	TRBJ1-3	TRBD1	TGTGCCAGTAGCTACGGGACAGGGGGGAACACCATATATTTT	CASSYGTGGNTIYF
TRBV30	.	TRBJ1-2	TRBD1	TGTGCCTGGAGTGGACAGGGGACGCGCTACACCTTC	CAWSGQGTRYTF
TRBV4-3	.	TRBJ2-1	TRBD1	TGCGCCAGCAGCCAAGATGGACCGGGGACAGGGGTCAATGAGCAGTTCTTC	CASSQDGPGTGVNEQFF
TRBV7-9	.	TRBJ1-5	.	TGTGCCAGCAGTTCGACACGGGATAGCAATCAGCCCCAGCATTTT	CASSSTRDSNQPQHF
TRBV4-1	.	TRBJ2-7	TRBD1	TGCGCCAGCAGCCTGGGGACAGAGACCTCCTACGAGCAGTACTTC	CASSLGTETSYEQYF
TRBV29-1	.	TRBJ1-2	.	TGCAGCGTTGAAGATCGTCTCGTCCGCTATGGCTACACCTTC	CSVEDRLVRYGYTF
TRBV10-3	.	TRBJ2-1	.	TGTGCCATCAGTGAGTCGGGAGACAATGAGCAGTTCTTC	CAISESGDNEQFF
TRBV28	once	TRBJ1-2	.	TGTGCCAGCAGTTTTTTCACTCGTCGACATGAAGGTTATGGCTACACCTTC	CASSFFTRRHEGYGYTF
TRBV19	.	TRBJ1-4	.	TGTGCCAGTAGTATTGTCCCGGCCAGGGAAAAACTGTTTTTT	CASSIVPAREKLFF
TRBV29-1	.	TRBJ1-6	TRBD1	TGCAGCGTCGCCCGGGACAGGGGTAATTCACCCCTCCACTTT	CSVARDRGNSPLHF
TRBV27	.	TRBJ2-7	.	TGTGCCAGCAGACCTACTAGCTTCTACGAGCAGTACTTC	CASRPTSFYEQYF
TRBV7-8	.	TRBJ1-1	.	TGTGCCAGCAGGGTCCCAGGGAACACTGAAGCTTTCTTT	CASRVPGNTEAFF
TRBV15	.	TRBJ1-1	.	TGTGCCACCAGCAGAGAAGGGGCAGGTGAAGCTTTCTTT	CATSREGAGEAFF
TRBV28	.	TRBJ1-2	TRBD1	TGTGCCAGCAGTTATGATAGAGACAGGGTTAACTATGGCTACACCTTC	CASSYDRDRVNYGYTF
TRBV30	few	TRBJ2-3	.	TGTGCCTGGAGTCGTAGGGGCCCGTCGGATACGCAGTATTTT	CAWSRRGPSDTQYF
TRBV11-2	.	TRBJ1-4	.	TGTGCCAGCAACCTGGTCCACGGGGGTGAAAAACTGTTTTTT	CASNLVHGGEKLFF
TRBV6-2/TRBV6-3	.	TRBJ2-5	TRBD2	TGTGCCAGCAGTTACCTCGGACTAGCGGGAGAAGAGACCCAGTACTTC	CASSYLGLAGEETQYF
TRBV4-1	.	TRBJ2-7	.	TGCGCCAGCAGCCAGGCCCTAGGCCCGACCTACGAGCAGTACTTC	CASSQALGPTYEQYF
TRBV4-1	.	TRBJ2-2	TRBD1	TGCGCCAGCGGACTGAACCGGGACAGGGACACCGGGGAGCTGTTTTTT	CASGLNRDRDTGELFF
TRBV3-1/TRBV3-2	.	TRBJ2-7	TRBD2	TGTGCCAGCAGCCGACCGGGACTAGTCAGGTACTTC	CASSRPGLVRYF
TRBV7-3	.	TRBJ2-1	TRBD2	TGTGCCAGCAGCTACGGGACTATCGAGGGCGATGAGCAGTTCTTC	CASSYGTIEGDEQFF
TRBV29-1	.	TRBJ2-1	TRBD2	TGCAGCGCCCTTGCGACTAGCGGGCCGAACAATGAGCAGTTCTTC	CSALATSGPNNEQFF
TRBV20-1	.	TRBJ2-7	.	TGCAGTGCAAAGACTAAACCCGAGCAGTACTTC	CSAKTKPEQYF
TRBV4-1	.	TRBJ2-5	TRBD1	TGCGCCAGCAGCCAAGGGACAGGGGGGCAAGAGACCCAGTACTTC	CASSQGTGGQETQYF
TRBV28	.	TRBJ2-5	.	TGTGCCAGCAGTCCTGGGACACCTCAAGAGACCCAGTACTTC	CASSPGTPQETQYF
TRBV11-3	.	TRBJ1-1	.	TGTGCCAGCAGCCCAAAGGGGTCTGACACTGAAGCTTTCTTT	CASSPKGSDTEAFF
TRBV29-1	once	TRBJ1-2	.	TGCAGCGTTAGGAGTATCGATGGCTACACCTTC	CSVRSIDGYTF